The 8 T cell receptor beta chains in this list originate from one sample, sequenced in a study of regulatory T cells in long-lasting Graves disease. HTBI primers from iRepertoire and Arm-PCR of CDR3 regions yielded the TCR beta libraries. In TCRdb, the multiplex PCR reads were re-called with MiXCR into one record per CDR3 protein. The data show more than 300,000 distinct CDR3 sequences, with approximately 10% seen just once and under 20% held by the top ten. As to time point: newly diagnosed GD, antithyroid drugs for less than 3 months. PBMCs were the source of the RNA used for TCR sequencing. These same data were also listed under a study on T cells in Graves' hyperthyroidism and ophthalmopathy.

The input for sequencing was peripheral blood mononuclear cells (PBMCs), taken at new diagnosis, from a patient treated with antithyroid drugs. The receptors derive from a woman aged 18-29 years with Graves disease.

In the case of this clonotype: Since a far larger clone is one base different, this is likely a read error. The chain uses TRBV5-6 and TRBJ2-5, with a tentative D call TRBD2 (5 bases). There are 17 residues in the CDR3. The V gene lost 0 bases and the J gene lost 11 bases, with 26 bases spanning the gap. Germline loops: CDR1 SGHDT, CDR2 YYEEEE. The DNA for the CDR3 is TGTGCCAGCAGCTTGGGCGGCGTGACCCGATACGGGAATGAGCAGTACTTC. Translated, it gives CASSLGGVTRYGNEQYF.

This clonotype was seen many times. The rearrangement joins TRBV18 to TRBJ2-7; 9 nucleotides agree with TRBD2. In germline, CDR1 is KGHSH, CDR2 LQKENI. This CDR3 spans 14 amino acids. The J segment lost 3 bases and the V segment lost 6 bases, leaving 6 bases of the junction unmatched. The CDR3: CASSGTSYNYEQYF. The CDR3 bases are TGTGCCAGCTCTGGGACTAGCTACAACTACGAGCAGTACTTC.

This clonotype was seen repeatedly, ten times or more. V usage is TRBV5-5 and J usage is TRBJ1-5; 7 bases are shared with TRBD1. J was trimmed by 6 bases and V by 2 bases; bases with no gene match: 5. The germline gives CDR1 SGHKS, CDR2 YYEKEE (reference sequence). The CDR3 runs 14 residues. The CDR3 spells CASSFGQGGQPQHF. The CDR3 DNA sequence: TGTGCCAGCAGCTTCGGGCAGGGGGGTCAGCCCCAGCATTTT.

This clonotype appeared many times. V is TRBV11-2 and J is TRBJ2-3, with 11 positions matching TRBD2. The CDR3 spans 15 residues. Germline V gene sequence: CDR1 SGHAT, CDR2 FQNNGV. The J segment lost 5 bases and the V segment lost 3 bases, leaving 4 bases of the junction unmatched. The CDR3 reads CASSLGTSGRDTQYF. Written as DNA, the CDR3 is TGTGCCAGCAGCTTGGGGACTAGCGGACGAGATACGCAGTATTTT.

In its sample, this clonotype was seen many times. CDR3 nucleotide sequence: TGTGCCAGCAGTACCACCGGGACCGGCAACACTGAAGCTTTCTTT. This codes for CASSTTGTGNTEAFF. The J gene is TRBJ1-1, the V gene TRBV6-1, with D perhaps TRBD1 (5 bases). V was trimmed by 5 bases and J by 2 bases, leaving 15 bases between them. Germline V gene sequence: CDR1 MNHNS, CDR2 SASEGT. The CDR3 spans 15 residues.

As for this clonotype: A much larger clonotype is one base distant, so this may be a read error. The chain employs TRBV19 and TRBJ1-1; D is unresolved. Germline assignment: CDR1 LNHDA and CDR2 SQIVND (reference sequence). The V end lost 8 bases, the J end lost 7 bases, and 14 bases lay between the germline ends. This CDR3 is 12 amino acids long. CDR3 protein: CASRVGENEAFF. CDR3 in DNA: TGTGCCAGTCGAGTCGGGGAGAATGAAGCTTTCTTT. Full variable domain (rest looked up from reference TRBV19 and TRBJ1-1): DGGITQSPKYLFRKEGQNVTLSCEQNLNHDAMYWYRQDPGQGLRLIYYSQIVNDFQKGDIAEGYSVSREKKESFPLTVTSAQKNPTAFYLCASRVGENEAFFGQGTRLTVV.

This clonotype came up many times. V gene TRBV28 combines with J gene TRBJ2-7, with D possibly being TRBD2 (5 bases). In germline, CDR1 is MDHEN, CDR2 SYDVKM. The CDR3 spans 13 residues. V was trimmed by 5 bases and J by 3 bases, leaving 11 bases between them. CDR3 DNA: TGTGCCAGCAGTATACTTACTAGCTACGAGCAGTACTTC. This translates into CASSILTSYEQYF.

V gene TRBV5-8 combines with J gene TRBJ2-2; 14 nucleotides align to TRBD2. The germline gives CDR1 SGHTS, CDR2 YDEGEE. J gave up 5 bases and V 1 base, and 7 bases lay outside the gene matches. This CDR3 has 18 residues. The CDR3: CASSLTGTSGSRTGELFF. CDR3 nucleotide sequence: TGTGCCAGCAGCTTGACTGGGACTAGCGGGAGTCGGACCGGGGAGCTGTTTTTT.